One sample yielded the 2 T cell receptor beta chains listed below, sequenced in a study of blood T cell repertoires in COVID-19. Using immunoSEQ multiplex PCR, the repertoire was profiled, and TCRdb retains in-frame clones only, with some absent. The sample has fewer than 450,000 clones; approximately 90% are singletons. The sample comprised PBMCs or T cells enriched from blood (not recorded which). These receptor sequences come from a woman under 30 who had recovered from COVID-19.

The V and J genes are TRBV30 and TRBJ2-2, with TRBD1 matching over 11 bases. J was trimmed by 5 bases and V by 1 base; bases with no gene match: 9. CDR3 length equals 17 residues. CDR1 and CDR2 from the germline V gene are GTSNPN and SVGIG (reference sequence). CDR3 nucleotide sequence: TGTGCCTGGAGTGCCGCCGGACAGGGGGCGCGGACCGGGGAGCTGTTTTTT. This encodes CAWSAAGQGARTGELFF. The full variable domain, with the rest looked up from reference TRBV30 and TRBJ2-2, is SQTIHQWPATLVQPVGSPLSLECTVEGTSNPNLYWYRQAAGRGLQLLFYSVGIGQISSEVPQNLSASRPQDRQFILSSKKLLLSDSGFYLCAWSAAGQGARTGELFFGEGSRLTVL.

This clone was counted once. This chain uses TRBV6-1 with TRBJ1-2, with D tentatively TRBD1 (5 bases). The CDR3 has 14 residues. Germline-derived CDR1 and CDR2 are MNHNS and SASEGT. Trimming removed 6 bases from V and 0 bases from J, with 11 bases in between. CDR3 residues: CASSGHLANYGYTF. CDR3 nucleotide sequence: TGTGCCAGCAGCGGACACTTAGCTAACTATGGCTACACCTTC.